Sequencing of this TCR beta chain was carried out in a study of T cell responses to AZD1222 COVID-19 vaccine. Across the whole study: Researchers grouped second doses given at about 4 or about 12 weeks into one pool. The study's findings and limits: With dominance at 160-218 and 743-854, vaccine-associated CD4 TCRs spanned spike. A mostly white British donor set with more females was recruited, and clonal diversity was possibly underestimated. Only five to seven individuals given AZD1222 were seropositive at baseline.

The CDR3 runs 12 residues. Trimming took 7 bases from V and 7 from J, leaving 14 bases between them. Germline loops: CDR1 SGHNT, CDR2 YYREEE (reference sequence). Assay used: immunoSEQ multiplex PCR; TCRdb lists only in-frame clones, some missing. This sample has some 130,000 clones, with 85% to 95% found just once. Concerning this clone itself: Its antigen is unidentified.

The receptor comes from an adult in good health. The material was peripheral blood, obtained on day 0 of AZD1222 vaccination. The genes are TRBV5-4 and TRBJ1-2; D is possibly TRBD1 (5 bases). For the CDR3, the DNA is TGTGCCAGCGCATTGCCAGGGACTGGCTACACCTTC. This codes for CASALPGTGYTF. The complete variable domain, with remaining parts taken from reference TRBV5-4 and TRBJ1-2, reads ETGVTQSPTHLIKTRGQQVTLRCSSQSGHNTVSWYQQALGQGPQFIFQYYREEENGRGNFPPRFSGLQFPNYSSELNVNALELDDSALYLCASALPGTGYTFGSGTRLTVV.